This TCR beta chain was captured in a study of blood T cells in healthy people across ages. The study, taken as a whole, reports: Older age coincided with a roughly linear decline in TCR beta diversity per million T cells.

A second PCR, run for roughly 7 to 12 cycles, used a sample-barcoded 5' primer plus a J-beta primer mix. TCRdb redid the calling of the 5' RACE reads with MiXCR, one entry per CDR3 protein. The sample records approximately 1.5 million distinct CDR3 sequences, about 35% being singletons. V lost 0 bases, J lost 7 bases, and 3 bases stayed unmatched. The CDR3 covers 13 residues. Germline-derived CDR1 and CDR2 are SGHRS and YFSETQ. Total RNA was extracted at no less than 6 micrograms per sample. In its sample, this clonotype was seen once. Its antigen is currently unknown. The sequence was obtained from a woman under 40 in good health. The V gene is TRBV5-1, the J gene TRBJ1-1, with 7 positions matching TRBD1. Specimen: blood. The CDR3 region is CASSLGRGLEAFF. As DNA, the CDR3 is TGCGCCAGCAGCTTGGGGAGGGGGCTTGAAGCTTTCTTT.